The present T cell receptor beta chain was sequenced within a study of control samples from healthy donors and cancer patients. Assay: immunoSEQ multiplex PCR; the TCRdb copy retains only in-frame clones and omits some. Among some 20,000 clones listed, 88% were seen once. Germline V gene lookup returns CDR1 LGHDT and CDR2 YNNKEL (reference sequence). Between the trimmed V and J ends, which lost 3 bases and 0 bases, there was a span of 6 bases. CDR3 size: 14 residues. The sequenced material came from PBMCs. The rearrangement links TRBV3-1 (or the pseudogene TRBV3-2) to TRBJ1-3; no definite D call. This clonotype was sampled from a woman aged 55-70 years with head and neck cancer. The CDR3 nucleotides read TGTGCCAGCAGCCACACTATCTCTGGAAACACCATATATTTT. Translated: CASSHTISGNTIYF.